A single T cell receptor (beta chain) is shown here with its context. The sample belongs to a study of technical replicates of blood from a handful of donors. Produced via immunoSEQ multiplex PCR; TCRdb's table is partial and in-frame only. The sample has under 90,000 clones; nearly 98% are singletons. Trimming left V 4 bases short and J 3 bases short, with 5 bases between. The CDR3 is 12 residues long. Looked up from germline, CDR1 is LNHDA and CDR2 is SQIVND (reference sequence). Sequenced sample: T cells isolated from PBMCs. The chain joins TRBV19 to TRBJ2-3, with no clear D. The sequence derives from a human donor in good health. The CDR3 nucleotides are TGTGCCAGTAGTAGAGCAACAGATACGCAGTATTTT. This codes for CASSRATDTQYF.